This TCR beta chain was profiled in a study of regulatory T cells in long-lasting Graves disease. Across the whole study: Patients newly diagnosed with Graves' had been on antithyroid drugs for under 3 months.

Germline values: CDR1 SGHRS, CDR2 YFSETQ. The CDR3 is 14 residues long. After removal of 0 bases from V and 8 bases from J, the junction contained 7 bases not matched to a gene. Time point of the sample: newly diagnosed GD, antithyroid drugs for less than 3 months. The TCR library was prepared using RNA isolated from PBMCs. An endocrinology department located in Xi'an, China, was where the patients came from. Sequencing libraries for TCR beta were prepared with iRepertoire HTBI primers and Arm-PCR of CDR3 regions. TCRdb re-called the multiplex PCR reads with MiXCR, one entry per CDR3 protein. Of hundreds of thousands of distinct CDR3 sequences in the sample, about a sixth were seen once. In addition, the sample was reused for a study of T cells in Graves' hyperthyroidism and ophthalmopathy. That paper adds: The primer set for the first-round RT-PCR of the TCR CDR3 was HTBI. The model made its ophthalmopathy prediction, and onset followed a median roughly six months later.

The input for sequencing was peripheral blood mononuclear cells (PBMCs), taken at new diagnosis, from a patient treated with antithyroid drugs. This receptor was obtained from a man in his forties with Graves disease. The J gene is TRBJ1-2, the V gene TRBV5-1; TRBD1 matches 7 bases. CDR3 in amino acids: CASSLARQGDGYTF. CDR3 DNA: TGCGCCAGCAGCTTGGCCCGACAGGGAGACGGCTACACCTTC. Using reference TRBV5-1 and TRBJ1-2 for the parts outside the CDR3, the full variable domain is KAGVTQTPRYLIKTRGQQVTLSCSPISGHRSVSWYQQTPGQGLQFLFEYFSETQRNKGNFPGRFSGRQFSNSRSEMNVSTLELGDSALYLCASSLARQGDGYTFGSGTRLTVV.